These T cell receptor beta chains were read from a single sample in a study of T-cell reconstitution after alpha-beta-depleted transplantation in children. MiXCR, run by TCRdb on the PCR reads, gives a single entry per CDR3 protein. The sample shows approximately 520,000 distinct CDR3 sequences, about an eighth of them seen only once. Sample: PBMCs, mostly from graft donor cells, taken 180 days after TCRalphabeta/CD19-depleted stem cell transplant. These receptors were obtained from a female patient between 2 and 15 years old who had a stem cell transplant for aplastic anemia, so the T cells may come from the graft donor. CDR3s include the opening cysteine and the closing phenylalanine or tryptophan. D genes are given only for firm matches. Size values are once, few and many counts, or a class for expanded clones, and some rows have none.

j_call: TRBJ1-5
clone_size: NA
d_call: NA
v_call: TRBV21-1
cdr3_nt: TGTGCCGCCCAATCCCCTCAAAATAGCAATCAGCCCCAGCATTTT
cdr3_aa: CAAQSPQNSNQPQHF

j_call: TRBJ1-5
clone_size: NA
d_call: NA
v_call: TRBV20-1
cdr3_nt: TGCAGTGCTTCTAGGGGGTCGAGCTATAGCAATCAGCCCCAGCATTTT
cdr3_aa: CSASRGSSYSNQPQHF

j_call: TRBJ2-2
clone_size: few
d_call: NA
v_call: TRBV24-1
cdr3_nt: TGTGCCACCAGTGACTCGGGACAACTAACCGGGGAGCTGTTTTTT
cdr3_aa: CATSDSGQLTGELFF

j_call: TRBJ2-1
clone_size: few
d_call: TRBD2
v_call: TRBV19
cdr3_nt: TGTGCCAGTAGTCCCCTCGTCCGGGAGGGCCTTTTTAATGAGCAGTTCTTC
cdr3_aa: CASSPLVREGLFNEQFF

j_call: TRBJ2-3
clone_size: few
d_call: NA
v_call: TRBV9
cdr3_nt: TGTGCCAGCAGCGTAGAAGCGGCCACAGATACGCAGTATTTT
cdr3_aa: CASSVEAATDTQYF

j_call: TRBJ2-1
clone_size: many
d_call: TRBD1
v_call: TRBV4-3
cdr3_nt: TGCGCCAGCAGCCTCGGGACAGGGTCGAATGAGCAGTTCTTC
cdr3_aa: CASSLGTGSNEQFF

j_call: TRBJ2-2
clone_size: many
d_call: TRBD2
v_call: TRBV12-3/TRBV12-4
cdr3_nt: TGTGCCAGCAGTCTAAGCGGGGCCGGCGGGGAGCTGTTTTTT
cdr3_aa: CASSLSGAGGELFF

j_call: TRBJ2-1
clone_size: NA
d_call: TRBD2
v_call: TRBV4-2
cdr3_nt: TGTGCCAGCAGCCCGCGGGAGGGAGAGTACAATGAGCAGTTCTTC
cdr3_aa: CASSPREGEYNEQFF

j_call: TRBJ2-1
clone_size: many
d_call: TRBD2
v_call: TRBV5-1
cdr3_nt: TGCGCCAGCAGCGGGGGGACTAGCGGTACCTACAATGAGCAGTTCTTC
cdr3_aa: CASSGGTSGTYNEQFF

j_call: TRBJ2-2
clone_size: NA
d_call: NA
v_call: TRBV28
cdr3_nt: TGTGCCACCCCAAACTGGGCCGGGGAGCTGTTTTTT
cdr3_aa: CATPNWAGELFF

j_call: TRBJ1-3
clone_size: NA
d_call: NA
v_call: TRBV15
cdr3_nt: TGTGCCACCAGCAGAGAAACAGGGAAGTCTGGAAACACCATATATTTT
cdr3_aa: CATSRETGKSGNTIYF

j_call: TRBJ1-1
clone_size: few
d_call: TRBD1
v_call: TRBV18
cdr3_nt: TGTGCCAGCTCAGGGGGACAGTCCCTAAGGGCAGGGACGGCTGAAGCTTTCTTT
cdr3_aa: CASSGGQSLRAGTAEAFF

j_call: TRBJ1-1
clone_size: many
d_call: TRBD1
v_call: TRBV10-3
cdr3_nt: TGTGCCATCAGACAGGGGGAGAACACTGAAGCTTTCTTT
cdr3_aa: CAIRQGENTEAFF

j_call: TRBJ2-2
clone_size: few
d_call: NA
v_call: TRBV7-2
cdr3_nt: TGTGCCAGCAGCTTAGCGCGAGGGTGGGCCGGGGAGCTGTTTTTT
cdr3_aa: CASSLARGWAGELFF

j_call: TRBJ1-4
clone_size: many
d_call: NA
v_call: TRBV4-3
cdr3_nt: TGCGCCAGCAGCCAAGTCGGGCGGAGGGGTTCACTGTTTTTT
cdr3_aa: CASSQVGRRGSLFF

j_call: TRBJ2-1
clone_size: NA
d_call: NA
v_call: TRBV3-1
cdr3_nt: TGTGCCACCCACAGGGGACTCGAGCAGTTCTTC
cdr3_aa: CATHRGLEQFF

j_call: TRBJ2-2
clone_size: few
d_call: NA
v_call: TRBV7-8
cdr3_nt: TGTGCCAGCAGCTCTATAGCGAACACCGGGGAGCTGTTTTTT
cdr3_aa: CASSSIANTGELFF

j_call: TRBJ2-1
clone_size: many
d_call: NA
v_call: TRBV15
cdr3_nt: TGTGCCACCAGCAGAGATGCGGGGGCCTGGTGGAGTGGAGGCGCCTACAATGAGCAGTTCTTC
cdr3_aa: CATSRDAGAWWSGGAYNEQFF

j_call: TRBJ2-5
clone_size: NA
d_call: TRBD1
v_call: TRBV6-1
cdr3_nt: TGTGCCAGCAGTCGCCAGGGGGAAGGGCCTCAAGAGACCCAGTACTTC
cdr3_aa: CASSRQGEGPQETQYF

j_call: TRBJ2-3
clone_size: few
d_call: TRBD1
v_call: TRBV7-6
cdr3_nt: TGTGCCAGCAGCTTAGGGACAGGCGTCGGAGATACGCAGTATTTT
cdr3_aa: CASSLGTGVGDTQYF